These 3 T cell receptor beta chains were sequenced from one sample in a study of Ad26.COV2.S vaccination and SARS-CoV-2 variants. Stated treatment: some 19 received Ad26.COV2.S at low or high dose, single or two shots; roughly 5 received placebo; per-sample allocation not given. Specimen acquisition occurred on day 63 following the initial vaccine or placebo injection. The assay was immunoSEQ multiplex PCR, and TCRdb's table has in-frame clones only and misses some. The repertoire holds over 400,000 clones, roughly 90% seen once, with more than 1.5% in the top ten. The specimen comprised peripheral blood, sampled in a trial of Ad26.COV2.S vaccine versus placebo. Receptors originate from a person aged 18-65 years who received the Ad26.COV2.S COVID-19 vaccine or a placebo.

This sequence joins TRBV28 and TRBJ2-7, with D possibly matching TRBD2 (7 bases). The germline V and J ends were trimmed by 8 bases and 2 bases, with 22 bases remaining between them. In germline, CDR1 is MDHEN, CDR2 SYDVKM. This CDR3 region has 16 residues. The CDR3 region has the DNA TGTGCCAGCTACCGTGGGGGGGGCGGGCGGCCCTACGAGCAGTACTTC. Translation: CASYRGGGGRPYEQYF.

This clone came up once. The chain employs TRBV21-1 and TRBJ1-5. TRBV21-1 is a pseudogene locus. The CDR3 contains 18 residues. The CDR3 loop reads CASSKLGAEGMGNQPQHF. The CDR3 region has the DNA TGTGCCAGCAGCAAATTAGGCGCGGAAGGTATGGGCAATCAGCCCCAGCATTTT.

This clone was observed once. V gene TRBV5-8 combines with J gene TRBJ1-2; D uncertain. From germline, CDR1 is SGHTS and CDR2 YDEGEE. Trimming took 4 bases from V and 10 from J, leaving 17 bases between them. This CDR3 contains 13 residues. In DNA form, the CDR3 reads TGTGCCAGCAGCCCGCGAGTGGTCAGCCCCTACACCTTC. It yields the protein CASSPRVVSPYTF.